One T cell receptor (beta chain) is described in this entry. The table came from immunoSEQ multiplex PCR; TCRdb's copy has only in-frame clones and leaves some out. In the table there are around 250,000 clones, roughly 85% of which are singletons. The data belong to a study of blood T cell repertoires in COVID-19. This CDR3 has 17 amino acids. V lost 4 bases and J lost 5; bases outside the gene matches: 10. Germline-derived CDR1 and CDR2 are SGHRS and YFSETQ. Source material: peripheral blood. The clonotype originates from a man between 50 and 59 years old with active or convalescent COVID-19. The J gene is TRBJ2-2, the V gene TRBV5-1, with 11 nucleotides matching TRBD1. The CDR3 DNA reads TGCGCCAGCAGCCGGACAGGACAGGGGGCAAGGACCGGGGAGCTGTTTTTT. Protein: CASSRTGQGARTGELFF.